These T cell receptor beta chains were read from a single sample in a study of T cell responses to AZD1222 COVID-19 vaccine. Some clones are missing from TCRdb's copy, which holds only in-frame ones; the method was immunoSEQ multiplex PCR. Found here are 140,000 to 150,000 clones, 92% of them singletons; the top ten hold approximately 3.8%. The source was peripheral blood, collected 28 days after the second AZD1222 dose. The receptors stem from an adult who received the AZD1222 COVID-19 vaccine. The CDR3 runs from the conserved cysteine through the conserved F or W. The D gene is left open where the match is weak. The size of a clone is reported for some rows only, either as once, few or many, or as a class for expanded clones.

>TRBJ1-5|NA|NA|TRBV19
TGTGCCAGTAGTATAGTAGGGACTAGCAATCAGCCCCAGCATTTT
CASSIVGTSNQPQHF
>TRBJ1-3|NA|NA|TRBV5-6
TGTGCCAGCAGCTTCCCTGGAAACACCATATATTTT
CASSFPGNTIYF
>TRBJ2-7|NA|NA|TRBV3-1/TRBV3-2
TGTGCCAGCAGCCAAGATTTGGGGGACTACGAGCAGTACTTC
CASSQDLGDYEQYF
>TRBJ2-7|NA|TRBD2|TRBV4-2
TGTGCCAGCAGCCAGGCTTCCGGGACTAGCGGGAGGGCCTACGAGCAGTACTTC
CASSQASGTSGRAYEQYF
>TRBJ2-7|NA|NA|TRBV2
TGTGCCAGCGCTTCAGACCTCTACGAGCAGTACTTC
CASASDLYEQYF
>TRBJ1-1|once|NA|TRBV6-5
TGTGCCAGCAGTTACTGGCCGGGGACCCAATCGGGAGCTTTCTTT
CASSYWPGTQSGAFF
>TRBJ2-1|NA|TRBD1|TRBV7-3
TGTGCCAGCAGTCCGGGACAGAGATACAATGAGCAGTTCTTC
CASSPGQRYNEQFF
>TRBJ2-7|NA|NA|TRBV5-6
TGTGCCAGCAGCTCCTACTACGAGCAGTACTTC
CASSSYYEQYF
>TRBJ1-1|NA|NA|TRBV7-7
TGTGCTAGCAGCCGCCCGGGACACCTAAGGAACACTGAAGCTTTCTTT
CASSRPGHLRNTEAFF
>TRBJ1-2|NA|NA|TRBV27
TGTGCCAGCAGTTATGGCGGGGGAGGTGTTAACTATGGCTACACCTTC
CASSYGGGGVNYGYTF
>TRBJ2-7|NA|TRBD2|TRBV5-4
TGTGCCAGCAGCTTGGAGGCGGCGGGGGGTTACGAGCAGTACTTC
CASSLEAAGGYEQYF
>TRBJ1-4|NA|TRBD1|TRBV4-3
TGCGCCAGCAGCCGGGCCACCCCTGGACAGGCCGATATTGCAACTAATGAAAAACTGTTTTTT
CASSRATPGQADIATNEKLFF
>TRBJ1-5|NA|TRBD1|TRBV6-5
TGTGCCAGCAGTTACGGGGACAGGGGATATCAGCCCCAGCATTTT
CASSYGDRGYQPQHF
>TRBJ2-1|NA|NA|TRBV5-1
TGCGCCAGCAGCTTGGCCAATCAGGGACCCTACAATGAGCAGTTCTTC
CASSLANQGPYNEQFF
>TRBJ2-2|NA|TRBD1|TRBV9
TGTGCCAGCAGCTTTCGGACAGGGGGCGCGAGCGGGGAGCTGTTTTTT
CASSFRTGGASGELFF
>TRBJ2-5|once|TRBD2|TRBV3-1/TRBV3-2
TGTGCCAGCAGCCAAGAACTAGCGGGGACCCAGTACTTC
CASSQELAGTQYF